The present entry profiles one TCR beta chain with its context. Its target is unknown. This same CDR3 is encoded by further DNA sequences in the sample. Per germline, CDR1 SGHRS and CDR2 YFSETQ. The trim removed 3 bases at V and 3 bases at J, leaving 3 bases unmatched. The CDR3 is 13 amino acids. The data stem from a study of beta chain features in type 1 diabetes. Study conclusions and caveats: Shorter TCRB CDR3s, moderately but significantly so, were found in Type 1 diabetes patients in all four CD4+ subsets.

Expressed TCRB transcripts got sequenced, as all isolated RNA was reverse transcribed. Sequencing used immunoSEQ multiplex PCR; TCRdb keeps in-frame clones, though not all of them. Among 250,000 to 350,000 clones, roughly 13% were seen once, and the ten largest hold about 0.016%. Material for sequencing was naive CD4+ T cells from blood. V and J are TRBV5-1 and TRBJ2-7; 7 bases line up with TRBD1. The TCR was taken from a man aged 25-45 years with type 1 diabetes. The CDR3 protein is CASSSGQLYEQYF. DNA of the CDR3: TGCGCCAGCAGCTCGGGACAGCTCTACGAGCAGTACTTC.